This T cell receptor beta chain was documented in a study of cytomegalovirus exposure and HLA in healthy donors. The germline V gene encodes CDR1 SGHTA and CDR2 FQGTGA. The length of the CDR3 is 14 residues. V was pared by 5 bases and J by 3 bases, with 3 bases of the junction left unmatched. PCR primers comprised 60 Vbeta and 13 Jbeta primers. The assay was immunoSEQ multiplex PCR, and TCRdb's table has in-frame clones only and misses some. The sample lists about 140,000 clones, roughly 80% occurring once. Sample: PBMCs. The sequence came from a man aged 40-50 years in good health and CMV-seronegative. The chain links TRBV7-3 to TRBJ2-3; 9 positions match TRBD2. CDR3 coding DNA: TGTGCCAGCAGCACAAGCGGGGGGACAGATACGCAGTATTTT. Amino acid sequence: CASSTSGGTDTQYF. Based on the CDR3 plus reference TRBV7-3 and TRBJ2-3, the full variable domain is GAGVSQTPSNKVTEKGKYVELRCDPISGHTALYWYRQSLGQGPEFLIYFQGTGAADDSGLPNDRFFAVRPEGSVSTLKIQRTERGDSAVYLCASSTSGGTDTQYFGPGTRLTVL.